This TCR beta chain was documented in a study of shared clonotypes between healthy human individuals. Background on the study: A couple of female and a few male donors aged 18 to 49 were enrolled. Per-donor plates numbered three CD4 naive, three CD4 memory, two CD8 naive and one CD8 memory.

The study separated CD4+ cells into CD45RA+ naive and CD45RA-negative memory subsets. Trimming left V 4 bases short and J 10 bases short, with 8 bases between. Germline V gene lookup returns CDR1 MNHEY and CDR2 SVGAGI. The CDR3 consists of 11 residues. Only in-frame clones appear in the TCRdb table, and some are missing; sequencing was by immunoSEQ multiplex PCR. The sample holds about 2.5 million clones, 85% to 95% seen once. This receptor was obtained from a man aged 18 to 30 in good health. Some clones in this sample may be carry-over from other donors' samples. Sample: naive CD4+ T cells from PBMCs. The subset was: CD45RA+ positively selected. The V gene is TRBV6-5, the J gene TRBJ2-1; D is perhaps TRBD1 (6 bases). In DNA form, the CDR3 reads TGTGCCAGCAGTTCCGGGACAGAGCAGTTCTTC. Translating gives CASSSGTEQFF.